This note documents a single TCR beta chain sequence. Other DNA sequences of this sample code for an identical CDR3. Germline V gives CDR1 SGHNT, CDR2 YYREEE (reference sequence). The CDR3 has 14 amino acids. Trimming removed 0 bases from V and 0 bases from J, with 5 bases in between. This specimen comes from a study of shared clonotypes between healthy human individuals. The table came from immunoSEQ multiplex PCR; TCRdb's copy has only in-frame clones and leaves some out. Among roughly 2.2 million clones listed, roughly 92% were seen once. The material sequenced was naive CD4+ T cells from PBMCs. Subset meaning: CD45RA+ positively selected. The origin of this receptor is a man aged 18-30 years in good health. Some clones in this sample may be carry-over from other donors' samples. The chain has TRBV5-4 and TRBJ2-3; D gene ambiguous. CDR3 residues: CASSLAKSTDTQYF. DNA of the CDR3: TGTGCCAGCAGCTTGGCCAAGAGCACAGATACGCAGTATTTT. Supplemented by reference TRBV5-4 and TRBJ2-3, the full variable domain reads ETGVTQSPTHLIKTRGQQVTLRCSSQSGHNTVSWYQQALGQGPQFIFQYYREEENGRGNFPPRFSGLQFPNYSSELNVNALELDDSALYLCASSLAKSTDTQYFGPGTRLTVL.